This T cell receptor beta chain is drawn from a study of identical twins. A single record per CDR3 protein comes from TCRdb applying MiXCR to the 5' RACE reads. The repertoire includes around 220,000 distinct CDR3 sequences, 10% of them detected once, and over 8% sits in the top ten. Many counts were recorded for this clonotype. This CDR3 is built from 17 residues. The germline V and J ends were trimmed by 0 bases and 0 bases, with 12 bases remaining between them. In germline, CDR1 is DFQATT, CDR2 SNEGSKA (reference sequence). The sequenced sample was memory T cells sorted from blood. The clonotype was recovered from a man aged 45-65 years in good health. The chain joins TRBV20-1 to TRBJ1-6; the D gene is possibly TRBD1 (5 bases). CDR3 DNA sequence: TGCAGTGCTAGAGAAGGGACGGGTAGCTCCTATAATTCACCCCTCCACTTT. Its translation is CSAREGTGSSYNSPLHF.